The source of this T cell receptor beta chain is a study of blood T cell repertoires in COVID-19. The wider study: Spain, Italy and the United States supplied samples that represented acute and convalescent COVID-19.

Per the original data handling: Counts of nucleated cells, estimated from reference gene primer amplification, were obtained. Produced via immunoSEQ multiplex PCR; TCRdb's table is partial and in-frame only. The V and J calls and clone size are taken from that table; D and trimming were inferred from the DNA. The sample lists approximately 170,000 clones; approximately 82% were seen once. Germline assignment: CDR1 MNHEY and CDR2 SMNVEV (reference sequence). CDR3 length equals 16 residues. Trimming took off 5 bases at V and 2 bases at J, with 16 bases between the two ends. This clone was counted a few times.

The sample comprised peripheral blood. The chain combines TRBV27 with TRBJ1-5; weak D call: TRBD1 (5 bases). This receptor was taken from a woman in her seventies who had recovered from COVID-19. This chain's CDR3 is CASSGLGRVRNQPQHF. The DNA for the CDR3 is TGTGCCAGCAGTGGCCTAGGCAGGGTTCGCAATCAGCCCCAGCATTTT.